The rows below give T cell receptor beta chains drawn from one sample of a study of T cells in Graves' hyperthyroidism and ophthalmopathy. TCRdb re-derived calls from the multiplex PCR reads in MiXCR, one entry per CDR3 protein. This sample has over 200,000 distinct CDR3 sequences, with approximately 14% found just once. Sequencing input: blood. The receptor source for this set is a woman between 35 and 50 years old with Graves' hyperthyroidism that later progressed to Graves' ophthalmopathy. CDR3s include the opening cysteine and the closing phenylalanine or tryptophan. The order of the fields is CDR3 protein, CDR3 DNA, J gene, V gene, clone size, D gene. The D gene is left open where the match is weak. Only part of the rows carry a size: once, few, many, or a class if the clone is expanded.

cdr3_aa: CASRRTATSTDTQYF
cdr3_nt: TGTGCCAGTCGTCGGACTGCCACTAGCACAGATACGCAGTATTTT
j_call: TRBJ2-3
v_call: TRBV12-3/TRBV12-4
clone_size: many
d_call: NA

cdr3_aa: CRPSGRAGDTQYF
cdr3_nt: TGCCGCCCTAGCGGGAGGGCCGGGGATACGCAGTATTTT
j_call: TRBJ2-3
v_call: TRBV20-1
clone_size: many
d_call: TRBD2

cdr3_aa: CASSYGRRNTEAFF
cdr3_nt: TGTGCCAGCAGTTATGGACGGAGGAACACTGAAGCTTTCTTT
j_call: TRBJ1-1
v_call: TRBV28
clone_size: many
d_call: NA

cdr3_aa: CASSFSGYSYNEQFF
cdr3_nt: TGTGCCAGCAGTTTTAGCGGGTACTCCTACAATGAGCAGTTCTTC
j_call: TRBJ2-1
v_call: TRBV27
clone_size: many
d_call: TRBD2

cdr3_aa: CASSLMSGTYNEQFF
cdr3_nt: TGTGCCAGCAGCTTAATGAGCGGCACCTACAATGAGCAGTTCTTC
j_call: TRBJ2-1
v_call: TRBV7-2
clone_size: NA
d_call: NA

cdr3_aa: CASSLRTGGRGTQYF
cdr3_nt: TGTGCCAGCAGTCTAAGGACAGGGGGAAGAGGGACCCAGTACTTC
j_call: TRBJ2-5
v_call: TRBV27
clone_size: many
d_call: TRBD1

cdr3_aa: CAARTSKWTADGNEQFF
cdr3_nt: TGTGCCGCCAGGACGAGTAAATGGACCGCGGACGGCAATGAGCAGTTCTTC
j_call: TRBJ2-1
v_call: TRBV15
clone_size: many
d_call: NA

cdr3_aa: CASSPQLIGPGDNGEQFF
cdr3_nt: TGTGCCAGCTCACCACAGCTTATCGGCCCAGGGGATAACGGTGAGCAGTTCTTC
j_call: TRBJ2-1
v_call: TRBV18
clone_size: many
d_call: NA

cdr3_aa: CATSDLGTKDNEQFF
cdr3_nt: TGTGCCACCAGTGATTTGGGGACTAAAGACAATGAGCAGTTCTTC
j_call: TRBJ2-1
v_call: TRBV24-1
clone_size: many
d_call: TRBD2

cdr3_aa: CASSFSGADTQYF
cdr3_nt: TGTGCCAGCAGCTTCTCAGGGGCAGATACGCAGTATTTT
j_call: TRBJ2-3
v_call: TRBV7-9
clone_size: few
d_call: NA

cdr3_aa: CASSPSGRRGTGELFF
cdr3_nt: TGTGCCAGCAGTCCGAGCGGGAGAAGGGGCACCGGGGAGCTGTTTTTT
j_call: TRBJ2-2
v_call: TRBV28
clone_size: few
d_call: TRBD2

cdr3_aa: CASSKTTGTGELFF
cdr3_nt: TGTGCCAGCAGTAAAACGACAGGTACCGGGGAGCTGTTTTTT
j_call: TRBJ2-2
v_call: TRBV12-3/TRBV12-4
clone_size: many
d_call: NA

cdr3_aa: CASSILYGLGPTDTQYF
cdr3_nt: TGTGCCAGTAGTATCCTTTACGGTCTAGGCCCCACAGATACGCAGTATTTT
j_call: TRBJ2-3
v_call: TRBV19
clone_size: few
d_call: NA

cdr3_aa: CASSPGLGTGVPNSYEQYF
cdr3_nt: TGTGCCAGCAGTCCCGGACTGGGGACGGGAGTACCCAACTCCTACGAGCAGTACTTC
j_call: TRBJ2-7
v_call: TRBV27
clone_size: many
d_call: NA

cdr3_aa: CASRPSGKTSYEQYF
cdr3_nt: TGCGCCAGCCGACCTTCCGGGAAGACCTCCTACGAGCAGTACTTC
j_call: TRBJ2-7
v_call: TRBV5-1
clone_size: many
d_call: NA

cdr3_aa: CASSEWGVVDTEAFF
cdr3_nt: TGTGCCAGCAGTGAATGGGGGGTGGTTGACACTGAAGCTTTCTTT
j_call: TRBJ1-1
v_call: TRBV25-1
clone_size: few
d_call: NA

cdr3_aa: CASSLYLSSYNSPLHF
cdr3_nt: TGTGCCAGCAGTTTATATCTCAGCTCCTATAATTCACCCCTCCACTTT
j_call: TRBJ1-6
v_call: TRBV28
clone_size: many
d_call: NA

cdr3_aa: CASSNWPLREGYTF
cdr3_nt: TGTGCCAGCAGCAATTGGCCCCTCCGGGAGGGCTACACCTTC
j_call: TRBJ1-2
v_call: TRBV5-4
clone_size: few
d_call: NA

cdr3_aa: CAVAGAGGSTDTQYF
cdr3_nt: TGTGCCGTCGCCGGCGCGGGCGGAAGCACAGATACGCAGTATTTT
j_call: TRBJ2-3
v_call: TRBV28
clone_size: many
d_call: NA

cdr3_aa: CASSPPIGNEQFF
cdr3_nt: TGCGCCAGCAGCCCGCCTATCGGCAATGAGCAGTTCTTC
j_call: TRBJ2-1
v_call: TRBV5-1
clone_size: many
d_call: NA

cdr3_aa: CASSLAGDTDWDGYTF
cdr3_nt: TGCGCCAGCAGCTTGGCGGGCGACACGGATTGGGATGGCTACACCTTC
j_call: TRBJ1-2
v_call: TRBV5-1
clone_size: many
d_call: NA

cdr3_aa: CAWSGLKTGANALTF
cdr3_nt: TGTGCCTGGAGTGGACTGAAGACTGGGGCCAACGCCCTGACTTTC
j_call: TRBJ2-6
v_call: TRBV30
clone_size: NA
d_call: NA

cdr3_aa: CSVFSTGGRRLAKNIQYF
cdr3_nt: TGCAGCGTTTTCTCGACGGGCGGGAGGCGTCTAGCCAAAAACATTCAGTACTTC
j_call: TRBJ2-4
v_call: TRBV29-1
clone_size: many
d_call: TRBD2

cdr3_aa: CASSYSSPFNYGYTF
cdr3_nt: TGTGCCAGCAGTTACTCCTCGCCTTTTAACTATGGCTACACCTTC
j_call: TRBJ1-2
v_call: TRBV6-5
clone_size: many
d_call: NA

cdr3_aa: CASSPRLAGGEETQYF
cdr3_nt: TGTGCCAGCAGCCCCAGACTAGCGGGAGGTGAGGAGACCCAGTACTTC
j_call: TRBJ2-5
v_call: TRBV4-2
clone_size: few
d_call: TRBD2

cdr3_aa: CSVGTSGQETQYF
cdr3_nt: TGCAGCGTTGGAACTAGCGGGCAAGAGACCCAGTACTTC
j_call: TRBJ2-5
v_call: TRBV29-1
clone_size: many
d_call: TRBD2

cdr3_aa: CASSPGTGSEKLFF
cdr3_nt: TGTGCCAGCAGTCCCGGGACAGGGTCCGAAAAACTGTTTTTT
j_call: TRBJ1-4
v_call: TRBV28
clone_size: many
d_call: TRBD1

cdr3_aa: CVSSLEERGGQPQHF
cdr3_nt: TGTGTCAGCAGCTTAGAGGAGAGGGGGGGGCAGCCCCAGCATTTT
j_call: TRBJ1-5
v_call: TRBV7-9
clone_size: NA
d_call: NA

cdr3_aa: CSVDTDLRPGELFF
cdr3_nt: TGCAGCGTTGACACCGACCTGAGGCCCGGGGAGCTGTTTTTT
j_call: TRBJ2-2
v_call: TRBV29-1
clone_size: many
d_call: NA

cdr3_aa: CASSPTPGTGDYEQYF
cdr3_nt: TGTGCCAGCAGCCCCACCCCCGGGACAGGGGACTACGAGCAGTACTTC
j_call: TRBJ2-7
v_call: TRBV7-9
clone_size: many
d_call: TRBD1

cdr3_aa: CASSVRDSFNTGELFF
cdr3_nt: TGTGCCAGCAGCGTCCGGGACTCGTTCAACACCGGGGAGCTGTTTTTT
j_call: TRBJ2-2
v_call: TRBV9
clone_size: few
d_call: NA

cdr3_aa: CASSQVGTASYEQYF
cdr3_nt: TGCGCCAGCAGCCAAGTCGGGACAGCCTCCTACGAGCAGTACTTC
j_call: TRBJ2-7
v_call: TRBV4-1
clone_size: few
d_call: TRBD1

cdr3_aa: CASSIMGGETEAFF
cdr3_nt: TGTGCCAGCAGCATCATGGGGGGCGAGACTGAAGCTTTCTTT
j_call: TRBJ1-1
v_call: TRBV25-1
clone_size: many
d_call: NA

cdr3_aa: CASSFDALNTEAFF
cdr3_nt: TGCGCCAGCAGCTTCGACGCTCTGAACACTGAAGCTTTCTTT
j_call: TRBJ1-1
v_call: TRBV5-1
clone_size: many
d_call: NA

cdr3_aa: CASSLRGNEKLFF
cdr3_nt: TGTGCCAGCAGCCTACGGGGGAATGAAAAACTGTTTTTT
j_call: TRBJ1-4
v_call: TRBV12-3/TRBV12-4
clone_size: many
d_call: NA

cdr3_aa: CSARDLLADTSYEQYF
cdr3_nt: TGCAGTGCTAGAGATCTACTAGCGGATACCTCCTACGAGCAGTACTTC
j_call: TRBJ2-7
v_call: TRBV20-1
clone_size: few
d_call: TRBD2

cdr3_aa: CASSYTAVYEQYF
cdr3_nt: TGTGCCAGCAGTTACACCGCGGTCTACGAGCAGTACTTC
j_call: TRBJ2-7
v_call: TRBV7-9
clone_size: NA
d_call: NA

cdr3_aa: CASRRLDPGEQFF
cdr3_nt: TGTGCCAGCAGGCGGCTAGACCCTGGTGAGCAGTTCTTC
j_call: TRBJ2-1
v_call: TRBV28
clone_size: many
d_call: NA

cdr3_aa: CASSMNPKTSGTSTEQFF
cdr3_nt: TGTGCCAGTAGTATGAACCCTAAGACTAGCGGGACCTCCACAGAGCAGTTCTTC
j_call: TRBJ2-1
v_call: TRBV19
clone_size: many
d_call: TRBD2

cdr3_aa: CATSRLDTLAKNIQYF
cdr3_nt: TGTGCCACCAGCAGACTGGACACCCTAGCCAAAAACATTCAGTACTTC
j_call: TRBJ2-4
v_call: TRBV15
clone_size: many
d_call: NA

cdr3_aa: CATGPLHGTDTQYF
cdr3_nt: TGTGCCACCGGGCCCCTGCACGGCACAGATACGCAGTATTTT
j_call: TRBJ2-3
v_call: TRBV10-3
clone_size: many
d_call: NA

cdr3_aa: CASSLYQMETQYF
cdr3_nt: TGTGCCAGCAGCTTATATCAAATGGAGACCCAGTACTTC
j_call: TRBJ2-5
v_call: TRBV7-8
clone_size: few
d_call: NA

cdr3_aa: CASSLGQGKSTQYF
cdr3_nt: TGTGCCAGCAGCTTAGGACAGGGTAAAAGTACGCAGTATTTT
j_call: TRBJ2-3
v_call: TRBV5-1
clone_size: NA
d_call: TRBD1

cdr3_aa: CASSETAVGGGELFF
cdr3_nt: TGTGCCAGCAGCGAGACGGCTGTCGGGGGTGGGGAGCTGTTTTTT
j_call: TRBJ2-2
v_call: TRBV7-2
clone_size: many
d_call: NA

cdr3_aa: CASSSGTTRTTGELFF
cdr3_nt: TGTGCCAGCAGTTCCGGAACTACTAGAACCACCGGGGAGCTGTTTTTT
j_call: TRBJ2-2
v_call: TRBV28
clone_size: many
d_call: NA

cdr3_aa: CASSQQTDTGELFF
cdr3_nt: TGCGCCAGCAGCCAACAGACCGACACCGGGGAGCTGTTTTTT
j_call: TRBJ2-2
v_call: TRBV4-1
clone_size: many
d_call: NA

cdr3_aa: CASSALNEQYF
cdr3_nt: TGTGCCAGCAGTGCTCTGAATGAGCAGTACTTC
j_call: TRBJ2-7
v_call: TRBV6-1
clone_size: many
d_call: NA

cdr3_aa: CASSEYAGGRSYEQYF
cdr3_nt: TGCGCCAGCAGTGAGTACGCGGGAGGGCGATCCTACGAGCAGTACTTC
j_call: TRBJ2-7
v_call: TRBV10-2
clone_size: many
d_call: TRBD2

cdr3_aa: CASSYGTGKETQYF
cdr3_nt: TGTGCCAGCAGTTACGGGACAGGGAAAGAGACCCAGTACTTC
j_call: TRBJ2-5
v_call: TRBV6-6
clone_size: many
d_call: TRBD1

cdr3_aa: CASSMGLAGAYEQYF
cdr3_nt: TGTGCCAGTAGTATGGGCCTAGCGGGAGCCTACGAGCAGTACTTC
j_call: TRBJ2-7
v_call: TRBV19
clone_size: many
d_call: TRBD2